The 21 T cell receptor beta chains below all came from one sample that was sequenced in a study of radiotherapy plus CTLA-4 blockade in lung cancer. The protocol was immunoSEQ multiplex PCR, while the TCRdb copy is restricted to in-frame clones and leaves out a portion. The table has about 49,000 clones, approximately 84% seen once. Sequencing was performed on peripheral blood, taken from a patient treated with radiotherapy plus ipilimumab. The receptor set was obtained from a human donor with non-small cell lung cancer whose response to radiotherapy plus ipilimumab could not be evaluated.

The chain's CDR3 is CASSLEAGKNIQYF. The CDR3 DNA reads TGTGCCAGCAGCTTAGAGGCAGGCAAAAACATTCAGTACTTC. The gene calls are TRBV7-2 and TRBJ2-4; no firm D call. This CDR3 spans 14 amino acids. Germline CDR1 SGHTA, CDR2 FQGNSA. Trimming removed 1 base at V and 3 bases at J, with 7 bases between.

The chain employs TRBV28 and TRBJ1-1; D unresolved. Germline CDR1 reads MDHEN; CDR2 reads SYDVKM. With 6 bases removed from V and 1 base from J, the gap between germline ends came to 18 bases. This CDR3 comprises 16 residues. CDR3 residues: CASRGQAGSPNTEAFF. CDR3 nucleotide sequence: TGTGCCAGCAGGGGTCAGGCGGGCAGCCCGAACACTGAAGCTTTCTTT.

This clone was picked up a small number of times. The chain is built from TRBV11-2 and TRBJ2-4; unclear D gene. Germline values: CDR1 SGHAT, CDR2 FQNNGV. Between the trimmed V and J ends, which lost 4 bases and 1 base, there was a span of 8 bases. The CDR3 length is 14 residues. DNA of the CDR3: TGTGCCAGCAGCTCCCGGTTGGCCAAAAACATTCAGTACTTC. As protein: CASSSRLAKNIQYF. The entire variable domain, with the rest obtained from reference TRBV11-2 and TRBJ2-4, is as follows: EAGVAQSPRYKIIEKRQSVAFWCNPISGHATLYWYQQILGQGPKLLIQFQNNGVVDDSQLPKDRFSAERLKGVDSTLKIQPAKLEDSAVYLCASSSRLAKNIQYFGAGTRLSVL.

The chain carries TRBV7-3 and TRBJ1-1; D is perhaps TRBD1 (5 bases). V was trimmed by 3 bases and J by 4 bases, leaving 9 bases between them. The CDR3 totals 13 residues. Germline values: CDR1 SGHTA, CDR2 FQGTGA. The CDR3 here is CASSFIRATEAFF. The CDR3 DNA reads TGTGCCAGCAGCTTCATCAGGGCCACTGAAGCTTTCTTT.

The CDR3 coding sequence is TGTGCCAGCAGCTTAGCGGTTAGCTCCTACAATGAGCAGTTCTTC. Residues: CASSLAVSSYNEQFF. The chain employs TRBV7-2 and TRBJ2-1; D uncertain. Per germline, CDR1 SGHTA and CDR2 FQGNSA. This CDR3 contains 15 residues. V was trimmed by 0 bases and J by 0 bases, leaving 6 bases between them. Variable domain in full (rest from reference TRBV7-2 and TRBJ2-1): GAGVSQSPSNKVTEKGKDVELRCDPISGHTALYWYRQSLGQGLEFLIYFQGNSAPDKSGLPSDRFSAERTGGSVSTLTIQRTQQEDSAVYLCASSLAVSSYNEQFFGPGTRLTVL.

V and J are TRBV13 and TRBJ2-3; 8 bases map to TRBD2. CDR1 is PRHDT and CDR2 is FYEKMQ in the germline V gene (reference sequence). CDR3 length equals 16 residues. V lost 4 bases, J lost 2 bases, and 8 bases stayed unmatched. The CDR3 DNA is TGTGCCAGCAGCTCTAAGCGGGAGAGGTTCACAGATACGCAGTATTTT. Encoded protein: CASSSKRERFTDTQYF. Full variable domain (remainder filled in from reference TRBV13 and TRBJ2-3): AAGVIQSPRHLIKEKRETATLKCYPIPRHDTVYWYQQGPGQDPQFLISFYEKMQSDKGSIPDRFSAQQFSDYHSELNMSSLELGDSALYFCASSSKRERFTDTQYFGPGTRLTVL.

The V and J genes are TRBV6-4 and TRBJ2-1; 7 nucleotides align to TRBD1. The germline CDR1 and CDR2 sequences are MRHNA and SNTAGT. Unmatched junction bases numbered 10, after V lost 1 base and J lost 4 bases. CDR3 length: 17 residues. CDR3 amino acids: CASSDWGEGATYNEQFF. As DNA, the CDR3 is TGTGCCAGCAGTGACTGGGGTGAGGGGGCAACTTACAATGAGCAGTTCTTC.

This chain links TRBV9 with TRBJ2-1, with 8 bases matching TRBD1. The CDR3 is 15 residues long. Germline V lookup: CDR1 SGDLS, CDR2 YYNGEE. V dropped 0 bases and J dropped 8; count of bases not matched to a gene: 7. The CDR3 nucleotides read TGTGCCAGCAGCGTAGGGCAGGGGGCGTGGGATGAGCAGTTCTTC. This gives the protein CASSVGQGAWDEQFF.

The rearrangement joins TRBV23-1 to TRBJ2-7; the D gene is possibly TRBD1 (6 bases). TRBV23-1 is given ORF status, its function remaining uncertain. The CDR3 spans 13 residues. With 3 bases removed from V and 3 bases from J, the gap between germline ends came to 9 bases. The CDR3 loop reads CASSQHRVYEQYF. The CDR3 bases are TGCGCCAGCAGTCAGCACAGGGTCTACGAGCAGTACTTC.

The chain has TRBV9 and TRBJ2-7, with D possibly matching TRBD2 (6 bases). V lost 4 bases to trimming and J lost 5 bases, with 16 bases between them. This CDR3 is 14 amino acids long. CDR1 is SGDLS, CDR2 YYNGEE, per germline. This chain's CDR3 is CASSRRGSFHEQYF. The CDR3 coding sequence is TGTGCCAGCAGCCGCCGGGGGAGCTTCCACGAGCAGTACTTC.

CDR3 sequence: CAWSAVQRGPYEQYF. CDR3 DNA sequence: TGTGCCTGGAGCGCCGTACAAAGGGGGCCCTACGAGCAGTACTTC. The rearrangement uses TRBV30 and TRBJ2-7; 7 bases line up with TRBD1. The V and J ends lost 3 bases and 2 bases, in that order; junction bases with no gene match: 10. In germline, CDR1 is GTSNPN, CDR2 SVGIG (reference sequence). The CDR3 runs to 15 residues.

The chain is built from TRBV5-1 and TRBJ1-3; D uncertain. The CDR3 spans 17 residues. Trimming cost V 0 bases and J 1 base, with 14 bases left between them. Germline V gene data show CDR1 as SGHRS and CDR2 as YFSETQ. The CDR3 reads CASSLASGEWSGNTIYF. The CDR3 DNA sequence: TGCGCCAGCAGCTTGGCCAGCGGGGAATGGTCTGGAAACACCATATATTTT.

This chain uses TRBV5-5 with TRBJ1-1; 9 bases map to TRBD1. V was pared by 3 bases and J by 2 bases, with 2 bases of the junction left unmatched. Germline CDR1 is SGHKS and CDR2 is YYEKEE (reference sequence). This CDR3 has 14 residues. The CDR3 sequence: CASSSTGGNTEAFF. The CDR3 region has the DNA TGTGCCAGCAGCTCGACAGGGGGAAACACTGAAGCTTTCTTT.

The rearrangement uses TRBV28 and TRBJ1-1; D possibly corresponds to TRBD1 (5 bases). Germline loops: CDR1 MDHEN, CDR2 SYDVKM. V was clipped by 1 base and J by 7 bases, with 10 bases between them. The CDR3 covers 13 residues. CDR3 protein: CASSLFGGDEAFF. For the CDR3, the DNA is TGTGCCAGCAGTTTATTCGGGGGGGATGAAGCTTTCTTT.

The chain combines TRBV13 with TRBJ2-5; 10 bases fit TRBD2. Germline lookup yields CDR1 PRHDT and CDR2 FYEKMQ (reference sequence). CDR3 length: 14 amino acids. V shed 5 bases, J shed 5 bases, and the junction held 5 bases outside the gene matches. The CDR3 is CASSPSGRRETQYF. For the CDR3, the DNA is TGTGCCAGCAGCCCTAGCGGGAGACGTGAGACCCAGTACTTC.

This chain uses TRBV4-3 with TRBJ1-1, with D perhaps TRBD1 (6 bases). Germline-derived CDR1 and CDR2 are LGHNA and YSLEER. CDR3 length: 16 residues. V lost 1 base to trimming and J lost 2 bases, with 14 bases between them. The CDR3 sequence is CASSQGGHHSNTEAFF. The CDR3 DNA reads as TGCGCCAGCAGCCAAGGGGGACACCACTCAAACACTGAAGCTTTCTTT.

CDR3 bases: TGTGCCAGCAGGGGGACAGGGGGCAATCAGCCCCAGCATTTT. This gives the protein CASRGTGGNQPQHF. The chain employs TRBV2 and TRBJ1-5; TRBD1 matches 10 bases. The junction had 1 base not matched to a gene; V was cut back by 6 bases and J by 2 bases. Germline-derived CDR1 and CDR2 are SNHLY and FYNNEI. The CDR3 contains 14 residues.

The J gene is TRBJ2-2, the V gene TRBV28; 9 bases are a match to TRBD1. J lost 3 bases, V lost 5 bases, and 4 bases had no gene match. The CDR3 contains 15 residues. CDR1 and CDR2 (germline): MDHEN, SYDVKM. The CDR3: CASSGRQGDTGELFF. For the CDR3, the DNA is TGTGCCAGCAGTGGCCGACAGGGGGACACCGGGGAGCTGTTTTTT.

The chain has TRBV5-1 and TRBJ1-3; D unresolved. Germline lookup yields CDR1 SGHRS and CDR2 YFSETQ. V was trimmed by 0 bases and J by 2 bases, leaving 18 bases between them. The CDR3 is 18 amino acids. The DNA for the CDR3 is TGCGCCAGCAGCTTGGTCAGTTACAGCACGAAAACTGGAAACACCATATATTTT. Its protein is CASSLVSYSTKTGNTIYF.

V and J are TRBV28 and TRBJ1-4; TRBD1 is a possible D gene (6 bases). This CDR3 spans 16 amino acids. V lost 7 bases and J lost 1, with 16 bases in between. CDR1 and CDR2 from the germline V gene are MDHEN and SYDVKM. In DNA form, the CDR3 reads TGTGCCAGCACCGTCTGGCAGGGGAGAACTAATGAAAAACTGTTTTTT. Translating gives CASTVWQGRTNEKLFF.

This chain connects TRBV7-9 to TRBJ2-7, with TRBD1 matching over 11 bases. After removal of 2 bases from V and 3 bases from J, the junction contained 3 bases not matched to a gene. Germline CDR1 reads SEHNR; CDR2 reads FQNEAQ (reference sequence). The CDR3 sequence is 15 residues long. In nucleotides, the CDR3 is TGTGCCAGCAGCTTATCCGGGACAGGGGGCTACGAGCAGTACTTC. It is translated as CASSLSGTGGYEQYF.